A single sample is the source of the 13 T cell receptor beta chains below, sequenced in a study of CD8+ T cells in alopecia areata. The treatment: oral pan-JAK inhibitor, 5-10 mg twice daily. The authors extracted RNA and reverse transcribed it into cDNA as the sequencing template. The assay was immunoSEQ multiplex PCR, and TCRdb's table has in-frame clones only and misses some. This repertoire shows 170,000 or so clones, about 55% found once; its top ten account for about a tenth. Sequences were derived from CD8+ T cells sorted from blood, sampled at week 24, from a patient treated with tofacitinib. The origin of the receptors is a human donor with alopecia areata.

This clone was counted between two and nine times. V is TRBV7-6 and J is TRBJ2-7; 11 nucleotides agree with TRBD1. The germline V gene encodes CDR1 SGHVS and CDR2 FNYEAQ. Unmatched junction bases numbered 8, after V lost 4 bases and J lost 3 bases. This CDR3 has 16 residues. The CDR3 loop reads CASSSSAGTGGYEQYF. For the CDR3, the DNA is TGTGCCAGCAGCTCATCCGCCGGGACAGGGGGCTACGAGCAGTACTTC.

The chain couples TRBV29-1 to TRBJ1-2; TRBD1 is a possible D gene (5 bases). V dropped 6 bases and J dropped 3 bases, with 14 bases sitting between them. The CDR3 runs to 13 residues. Germline loops: CDR1 SQVTM, CDR2 ANQGSEA. The CDR3 DNA reads as TGCAGCGTCTTGGGGGGATGGGACTATGGCTACACCTTC. Residues: CSVLGGWDYGYTF.

This sequence joins TRBV9 and TRBJ1-1; 9 positions agree with TRBD1. J gave up 7 bases and V 0 bases, and 1 base lay outside the gene matches. Germline CDR1 is SGDLS and CDR2 is YYNGEE. The CDR3 runs 13 residues. The CDR3 is CASSVGTGDEAFF. DNA for the CDR3: TGTGCCAGCAGCGTAGGGACAGGGGATGAAGCTTTCTTT.

The chain joins TRBV11-2 to TRBJ2-1; D not resolved. Germline V gene sequence: CDR1 SGHAT, CDR2 FQNNGV. The CDR3 has 13 amino acids. V dropped 3 bases and J dropped 5 bases, with 8 bases sitting between them. CDR3 sequence: CASSFERDNEQFF. In nucleotides, the CDR3 is TGTGCCAGCAGCTTTGAAAGGGACAATGAGCAGTTCTTC.

This clone has a single count. The gene calls are TRBV10-3 and TRBJ2-7; D may be TRBD1 (5 bases). Germline V gives CDR1 ENHRY, CDR2 SYGVKD. V was shortened by 4 bases and J by 3 bases, with 10 bases between the two germline ends. The CDR3 spans 13 residues. CDR3 in amino acids: CAISATDNYEQYF. CDR3 DNA sequence: TGTGCCATCAGTGCTACGGACAACTACGAGCAGTACTTC.

The rearrangement uses TRBV9 and TRBJ2-7, with 10 positions matching TRBD2. V lost 2 bases and J lost 7; bases outside the gene matches: 9. The CDR3 length is 15 residues. CDR1 is SGDLS and CDR2 is YYNGEE in the germline V gene. CDR3 nucleotides: TGTGCCAGCAGCGTTAGCGGGGGGACGGTTCGGGAGCAGTACTTC. Amino acid sequence: CASSVSGGTVREQYF.

This clone appeared a few times. The chain uses TRBV30 and TRBJ2-3; D gene unclear. Germline lookup yields CDR1 GTSNPN and CDR2 SVGIG (reference sequence). This CDR3 region has 11 residues. Deletions cut 4 bases from V and 4 bases from J, with 6 bases between. The CDR3 spells CAWKLSDTQYF. For the CDR3, the DNA is TGTGCCTGGAAACTTTCAGATACGCAGTATTTT.

This clone was seen a single time. The J gene is TRBJ2-1, the V gene TRBV4-3; the D call may be TRBD1 or TRBD2 (6 bases each). V lost 1 base and J lost 13, with 14 bases in between. Germline-derived CDR1 and CDR2 are LGHNA and YSLEER. CDR3 size: 13 residues. The chain's CDR3 is CASSQGRGADQFF. DNA of the CDR3: TGCGCCAGCAGCCAAGGTAGGGGGGCGGATCAGTTCTTC.

This clone was picked up one time. The chain is built from TRBV2 and TRBJ2-4; 7 nucleotides agree with TRBD2. The V segment lost 7 bases and the J segment 0 bases; nucleotides outside the gene matches: 9. Germline V gene sequence: CDR1 SNHLY, CDR2 FYNNEI. The CDR3 is made up of 16 amino acids. The CDR3 DNA is TGTGCCAGCACCCTGGAATCGGGAGGAGCCAAAAACATTCAGTACTTC. Protein sequence: CASTLESGGAKNIQYF.

This clone came up a few times. The CDR3 sequence is CAISPGQGNQETQYF. CDR3 bases: TGTGCCATCAGCCCGGGACAGGGCAACCAAGAGACCCAGTACTTC. V is TRBV10-3 and J is TRBJ2-5, with 9 bases matching TRBD1. The germline V gene has CDR1 ENHRY and CDR2 SYGVKD. Germline trimming cut 6 bases from V and 0 bases from J; bases unmatched to any gene: 5. The CDR3 covers 15 residues.

In this sample, this clone turned up a few times. The J gene is TRBJ1-1, the V gene TRBV7-2; D may be TRBD1 (5 bases). Trimming cost V 5 bases and J 3 bases, with 7 bases left between them. Germline-derived CDR1 and CDR2 are SGHTA and FQGNSA. The CDR3 covers 12 residues. Here the CDR3 reads CASSPGHTEAFF. CDR3 sequence (DNA): TGTGCCAGCAGCCCAGGGCACACTGAAGCTTTCTTT.

This clone was counted between two and nine times. The J gene is TRBJ2-4, the V gene TRBV5-6; 8 bases align to TRBD1. The V segment lost 3 bases and the J segment 8 bases; nucleotides outside the gene matches: 4. This CDR3 has 13 residues. Germline V gene sequence: CDR1 SGHDT, CDR2 YYEEEE. The CDR3 nucleotides are TGTGCCAGCAGCTCGACAGGGGACGACATTCAGTACTTC. Residues: CASSSTGDDIQYF.

This clone has a handful of counts. This chain uses TRBV29-1 with TRBJ2-1; 8 nucleotides align to TRBD2. The CDR3 totals 11 residues. CDR1 is SQVTM, CDR2 ANQGSEA, per germline. The V gene end was trimmed by 8 bases and the J gene end by 7 bases; junction bases not matched to a gene: 4. As DNA, the CDR3 is TGCAGCCTGTCGGGGGGGAATGAGCAGTTCTTC. Amino acid sequence: CSLSGGNEQFF.